Shown below are 20 T cell receptor beta chains from a single sample sequenced in a study of CD8 T cells in ankylosing spondylitis. Findings and limits, study-wide: A TCR beta motif made of eight highly homologous variants seemed typical of ankylosing spondylitis blood.

The antigens these receptors bind are not known. TCRdb itself ran the 5' RACE reads through MiXCR, one entry per CDR3 protein. The sample holds a few hundred thousand distinct CDR3 sequences, roughly 13% seen once. The sequenced material came from blood, either unsorted or a sorted T cell fraction (not recorded which). The receptors were sampled from a male donor with ankylosing spondylitis.

This clonotype showed up just a few times. The rearrangement links TRBV5-1 to TRBJ2-7; D might be TRBD1 or TRBD2, each matching 7 bases. V was trimmed by 3 bases and J by 0 bases, leaving 13 bases between them. This CDR3 is 15 amino acids long. The V gene's germline CDR1 is SGHRS and CDR2 YFSETQ. CDR3 nucleotides: TGCGCCAGCAGCTCTCAGGGGGGGAGCTCCTACGAGCAGTACTTC. Residues: CASSSQGGSSYEQYF.

This clonotype came up many times. A read error is possible here, since a much larger clone lies one base away. The V gene is TRBV12-3 or TRBV12-4, the J gene TRBJ2-2; D is unresolved. V lost 6 bases to trimming and J lost 6 bases, with 5 bases between them. The CDR3 spans 11 residues. This CDR3 is CASSPAGELFF. The DNA for the CDR3 is TGTGCCAGCAGCCCCGCCGGGGAGCTGTTTTTT.

In its sample, this clonotype was seen a few times. The chain joins TRBV25-1 to TRBJ1-2; a possible D gene is TRBD1 (5 bases). The V gene lost 2 bases and the J gene lost 3 bases, with 7 bases spanning the gap. CDR3 size: 13 residues. The germline V gene encodes CDR1 MGHDK and CDR2 SYGVNS. The CDR3 region is CASSEQGYYGYTF. As DNA, the CDR3 is TGTGCCAGCAGTGAACAGGGTTACTATGGCTACACCTTC.

This clonotype was observed many times. The CDR3 spells CASSFGLEGGEQFF. The DNA of the CDR3 is TGTGCCAGCAGCTTTGGACTCGAAGGGGGCGAGCAGTTCTTC. The V gene is TRBV5-6, the J gene TRBJ2-1; 7 bases are a match to TRBD1. V lost 2 bases, J lost 10 bases, and 9 bases stayed unmatched. CDR1 SGHDT and CDR2 YYEEEE come from the germline V gene. The CDR3 contains 14 residues.

This clonotype was detected only a few times. The V gene is TRBV6-5, the J gene TRBJ1-5; D remains unclear. Trimming cost V 2 bases and J 0 bases, with 11 bases left between them. The CDR3 has 16 amino acids. CDR1 and CDR2 from the germline V gene are MNHEY and SVGAGI. The chain's CDR3 is CASSYALGYSNQPQHF. The CDR3 region has the DNA TGTGCCAGCAGTTACGCCCTCGGTTATAGCAATCAGCCCCAGCATTTT.

Remarks on this clonotype: Being one base from a much bigger clone, this may be a read error. The chain recombines TRBV20-1 with TRBJ2-1; no reliable D call. V lost 5 bases and J 9 bases, leaving 17 bases between the germline ends. In germline, CDR1 is DFQATT, CDR2 SNEGSKA (reference sequence). The CDR3 has 13 residues. Written as DNA, the CDR3 is TGCAGTGCTGCGAGCGTCGTGGGCCCTGAGCAGTTCTTC. Translating gives CSAASVVGPEQFF.

In this sample, this clonotype turned up a few times. The chain couples TRBV11-2 to TRBJ2-2, with 14 positions matching TRBD2. The CDR3 has 19 amino acids. Germline CDR1 SGHAT, CDR2 FQNNGV. Germline trimming cut 5 bases from V and 7 bases from J; bases unmatched to any gene: 15. The CDR3 DNA sequence: TGTGCCAGCAGCCACCCCTCATCGGGGACTAGCGGGAGTGGCGGGGAGCTGTTTTTT. It translates to CASSHPSSGTSGSGGELFF.

This clonotype was counted between two and nine times. V gene TRBV7-2 combines with J gene TRBJ2-1; D is perhaps TRBD1 or TRBD2 (5 bases each). This CDR3 spans 15 amino acids. Germline V gene data show CDR1 as SGHTA and CDR2 as FQGNSA. V shed 4 bases and J shed 4 bases, with 14 bases lying between them. CDR3 coding DNA: TGTGCCAGCAGCTCCGGGACGCTAGTGTACAATGAGCAGTTCTTC. It yields the protein CASSSGTLVYNEQFF.

This clonotype has just a few counts. The chain combines TRBV4-2 with TRBJ2-2; 8 bases agree with TRBD2. Germline CDR1 LGHNA, CDR2 YNFKEQ. The trim removed 2 bases at V and 1 base at J, leaving 9 bases unmatched. The CDR3 consists of 18 residues. In DNA, the CDR3 is TGTGCCAGCAGCCAAAATTTTCTGGGACTAGAGAACACCGGGGAGCTGTTTTTT. This encodes CASSQNFLGLENTGELFF.

A few counts support this clonotype. J is TRBJ2-5 and V is TRBV10-3; D is tentatively TRBD1 or TRBD2 (5 bases each). The germline V gene encodes CDR1 ENHRY and CDR2 SYGVKD. Trimming removed 4 bases at V and 1 base at J, with 10 bases between. The CDR3 totals 14 residues. The CDR3 here is CAISAWDRQETQYF. CDR3 DNA sequence: TGTGCCATCAGTGCTTGGGACCGCCAAGAGACCCAGTACTTC.

The chain couples TRBV27 to TRBJ2-7, with a weak D call TRBD1 (8 bases). The CDR3 runs to 15 residues. Germline CDR1 is MNHEY and CDR2 is SMNVEV (reference sequence). Trimming shortened V by 2 bases and J by 2 bases, and 13 bases separated the two germline ends. This CDR3 is CASSLGRDRTYEQYV. The CDR3 nucleotides read TGTGCCAGCAGTTTAGGGAGGGACAGGACCTACGAGCAGTACGTC.

The V gene is TRBV12-3 or TRBV12-4, the J gene TRBJ2-1, with D unclear. V gave up 8 bases and J gave up 0 bases, with 5 bases separating them. The CDR3 runs 12 residues. The CDR3 sequence: CASLGSYNEQFF. The CDR3 nucleotides are TGTGCCAGCTTAGGCTCCTACAATGAGCAGTTCTTC.

This clonotype appeared a single time. The rearrangement joins TRBV10-3 to TRBJ2-7, with 11 bases lining up with TRBD2. The V and J ends lost 3 bases and 6 bases, in that order; junction bases with no gene match: 10. The CDR3 runs to 16 residues. CDR1 and CDR2 from the germline V gene are ENHRY and SYGVKD. The CDR3 nucleotides read TGTGCCATCAGTGACACACGACTAGCGGGAAGGGGCGAGCAGTACTTC. Encoded protein: CAISDTRLAGRGEQYF.

The sample holds many counts of this clonotype. This chain uses TRBV12-3 or TRBV12-4 with TRBJ1-1; D remains unclear. CDR3 size: 13 residues. The germline V and J ends were trimmed by 3 bases and 1 base, with 6 bases remaining between them. The chain's CDR3 is CASSFGRNTEAFF. The CDR3 region has the DNA TGTGCCAGCAGTTTTGGCAGGAACACTGAAGCTTTCTTT.

The V call is TRBV27, the J call TRBJ2-7, with a weak D call TRBD1 (6 bases). This CDR3 is 15 amino acids long. The germline gives CDR1 MNHEY, CDR2 SMNVEV (reference sequence). With 5 bases removed from V and 0 bases from J, the gap between germline ends came to 14 bases. The DNA for the CDR3 is TGTGCCAGCAGTCCGGGGACACTGAGCTCCTACGAGCAGTACTTC. This sequence encodes CASSPGTLSSYEQYF.

The table lists this clonotype with a few counts. V is TRBV10-3 and J is TRBJ1-6; no clear D. Germline CDR1 reads ENHRY; CDR2 reads SYGVKD. CDR3 length equals 11 residues. V gave up 3 bases and J gave up 10 bases, with 4 bases separating them. CDR3 coding DNA: TGTGCCATCAGTGATCCCTCACCCCTCCACTTT. Amino acids: CAISDPSPLHF.

The chain is built from TRBV7-2 and TRBJ2-4; D gene uncertain. V was clipped by 4 bases and J by 8 bases, with 15 bases between them. The V gene's germline CDR1 is SGHTA and CDR2 FQGNSA. CDR3 size: 14 residues. The CDR3: CASSSSLGYDIQYF. CDR3 coding DNA: TGTGCCAGCAGCTCGTCCTTAGGGTATGACATTCAGTACTTC.

This clonotype has just a few counts. One end of the junction is discordant with germline, which a read error may explain. This rearrangement joins TRBV12-3 or TRBV12-4 to TRBJ2-1; D perhaps matches TRBD2 (5 bases). CDR3 size: 18 residues. This chain's CDR3 is CACSSLGGMSGSYNEQFF. As DNA, the CDR3 is TGTGCCTGCAGTTCCCTGGGTGGGATGAGCGGTTCCTACAATGAGCAGTTCTTC.

The chain uses TRBV18 and TRBJ2-3; 7 nucleotides line up with TRBD2. The CDR3 consists of 16 residues. The V segment lost 2 bases and the J segment 4 bases; nucleotides outside the gene matches: 9. Germline V gene lookup returns CDR1 KGHSH and CDR2 LQKENI. The CDR3 nucleotides are TGTGCCAGCTCACCAGGGAGCTACCGGGGGGCAGATACGCAGTATTTT. This gives the protein CASSPGSYRGADTQYF.

The chain uses TRBV20-1 and TRBJ1-4, with D tentatively TRBD1 (6 bases). Germline V CDR1 and CDR2: DFQATT, SNEGSKA (reference sequence). The CDR3 loop spans 15 amino acids. The V end was cut by 0 bases, the J end by 4 bases, with 12 bases between. DNA for the CDR3: TGCAGTGCTAGAGATGGGGGACACAGTAATGAAAAACTGTTTTTT. Protein: CSARDGGHSNEKLFF.